What follows are 11 T cell receptor beta chains derived from one specimen sequenced in a study of Ad26.COV2.S vaccination and SARS-CoV-2 variants. Treatment of the sample: roughly 18 received Ad26.COV2.S at low or high dose, single or two shots; about 5 received placebo; per-sample allocation not given. At day 63 after the first vaccine or placebo injection, samples were drawn. Method: immunoSEQ multiplex PCR; TCRdb's copy keeps in-frame clones and lacks some. This table holds hundreds of thousands of clones, roughly nine tenths found once. The source material was peripheral blood, sampled in a trial of Ad26.COV2.S vaccine versus placebo. The receptors come from a person between 18 and 59 years old who received the Ad26.COV2.S COVID-19 vaccine or a placebo.

This chain links TRBV11-3 with TRBJ2-2; D might be TRBD1 (5 bases). Germline lookup yields CDR1 SGHNT and CDR2 YENEEA. There are 15 residues in the CDR3. Trimming left V 5 bases short and J 0 bases short, with 10 bases between. The CDR3 loop is CASSVDTTNTGELFF. The CDR3 coding sequence is TGTGCCAGCAGCGTGGACACCACGAACACCGGGGAGCTGTTTTTT.

The chain recombines TRBV11-1 with TRBJ2-1; D is unresolved. CDR3 length: 15 residues. Trimming took 4 bases from V and 0 from J, leaving 10 bases between them. Germline V gene data show CDR1 as SGHAT and CDR2 as FQDESV (reference sequence). CDR3 coding DNA: TGTGCCAGCAGCTCCGACGGATACTCCTACAATGAGCAGTTCTTC. It translates to CASSSDGYSYNEQFF.

The CDR3 nucleotides read TGTGCCAGCAGCGGCCCGTACCAAGAGACCCAGTACTTC. It is translated as CASSGPYQETQYF. V and J are TRBV9 and TRBJ2-5; D unclear. This CDR3 comprises 13 residues. V was trimmed by 3 bases and J by 0 bases, leaving 6 bases between them. Looked up from germline, CDR1 is SGDLS and CDR2 is YYNGEE.

The chain joins TRBV10-3 to TRBJ2-5; D perhaps matches TRBD1 (5 bases). Trimming took off 5 bases at V and 5 bases at J, with 12 bases between the two ends. Looked up from germline, CDR1 is ENHRY and CDR2 is SYGVKD. The CDR3 runs to 13 residues. The CDR3 DNA sequence: TGTGCCATCAGTAACCAGGACAAGGAGACCCAGTACTTC. Translated: CAISNQDKETQYF.

V gene TRBV4-1 combines with J gene TRBJ2-2, with TRBD1 as a possible D gene (5 bases). The CDR3 loop spans 14 amino acids. Germline V gives CDR1 MGHRA, CDR2 YSYEKL. Trimming stripped 3 bases from V and 5 bases from J, with 10 bases between. The CDR3 bases are TGCGCCAGCAGCCACGGACATAAGACCGGGGAGCTGTTTTTT. Translating it yields CASSHGHKTGELFF.

This clone was seen a handful of times. The V call is TRBV5-4, the J call TRBJ1-1, with D perhaps TRBD1 (5 bases). V was trimmed by 2 bases and J by 1 base, leaving 18 bases between them. The CDR3 runs to 17 residues. CDR1 is SGHNT, CDR2 YYREEE, per germline (reference sequence). In DNA, the CDR3 is TGTGCCAGCAGCTTTATTGGGTTTGGGGCGGGGAACACTGAAGCTTTCTTT. This sequence encodes CASSFIGFGAGNTEAFF.

This clone was seen a single time. The chain couples TRBV28 to TRBJ2-3; D is uncertain. The V end was cut by 10 bases, the J end by 0 bases, with 17 bases between. The CDR3 consists of 15 residues. Germline V gene data show CDR1 as MDHEN and CDR2 as SYDVKM. The CDR3 sequence is CATLPDGSSTDTQYF. For the CDR3, the DNA is TGTGCCACCCTACCCGACGGCTCTAGCACAGATACGCAGTATTTT. Together with reference TRBV28 and TRBJ2-3, the CDR3 gives the full variable domain: DVKVTQSSRYLVKRTGEKVFLECVQDMDHENMFWYRQDPGLGLRLIYFSYDVKMKEKGDIPEGYSVSREKKERFSLILESASTNQTSMYLCATLPDGSSTDTQYFGPGTRLTVL.

The gene calls are TRBV3-1 (or the pseudogene TRBV3-2) and TRBJ2-5; 10 bases line up with TRBD1. V gave up 8 bases and J gave up 4 bases; unmatched junction bases: 4. The CDR3 totals 13 residues. Germline CDR1 LGHDT, CDR2 YNNKEL (reference sequence). This CDR3 is CASGDRGRETQYF. The CDR3 DNA reads as TGTGCCAGCGGAGACAGGGGGCGAGAGACCCAGTACTTC.

The genes are TRBV7-3 and TRBJ2-2; D gene unclear. This CDR3 has 13 residues. The germline V and J ends were trimmed by 5 bases and 3 bases, with 7 bases remaining between them. The germline gives CDR1 SGHTA, CDR2 FQGTGA. The DNA of the CDR3 is TGTGCCAGCAGCACCCAGGACACCGGGGAGCTGTTTTTT. Its protein is CASSTQDTGELFF.

The rearrangement uses TRBV6-2 or TRBV6-3 and TRBJ2-4, with TRBD2 as a possible D gene (5 bases). CDR3 length: 15 amino acids. Looked up from germline, CDR1 is MNHEY and CDR2 is SVGEGT. Trimming took 3 bases from V and 3 from J, leaving 12 bases between them. The CDR3 coding sequence is TGTGCCAGCAGTTATCTTGACCGGGACAAAAACATTCAGTACTTC. Its protein product is CASSYLDRDKNIQYF.

The rearrangement links TRBV7-2 to TRBJ1-3, with 8 bases lining up with TRBD1. The length of the CDR3 is 17 residues. Germline V gene sequence: CDR1 SGHTA, CDR2 FQGNSA. Trimming took 1 base from V and 0 from J; bases not matched to a gene: 5. In DNA, the CDR3 is TGTGCCAGCAGCTTAGAGGGACAGGTGGTCTCTGGAAACACCATATATTTT. Translating it yields CASSLEGQVVSGNTIYF.